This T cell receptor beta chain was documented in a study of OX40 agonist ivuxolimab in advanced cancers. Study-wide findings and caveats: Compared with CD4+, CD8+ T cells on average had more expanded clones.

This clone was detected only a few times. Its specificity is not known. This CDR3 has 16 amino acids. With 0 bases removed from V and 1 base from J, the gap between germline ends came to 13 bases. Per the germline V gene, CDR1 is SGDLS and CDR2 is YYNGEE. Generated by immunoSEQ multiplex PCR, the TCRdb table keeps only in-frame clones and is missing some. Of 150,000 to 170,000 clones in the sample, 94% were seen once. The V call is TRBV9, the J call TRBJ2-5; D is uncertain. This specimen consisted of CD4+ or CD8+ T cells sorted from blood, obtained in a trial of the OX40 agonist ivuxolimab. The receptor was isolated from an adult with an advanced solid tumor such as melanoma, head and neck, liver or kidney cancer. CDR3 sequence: CASSVGGWAVQETQYF. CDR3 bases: TGTGCCAGCAGCGTAGGGGGTTGGGCAGTCCAAGAGACCCAGTACTTC.